A single sample gave rise to the 30 T cell receptor beta chains below, sequenced in a study of CD8+CD57+ T cells in acquired aplastic anemia. TCR beta VDJ and CDR3 profiling used genomic DNA as template. TCRdb re-derived calls from the reads in MiXCR, one entry per CDR3 protein. The sample yields roughly 420,000 distinct CDR3 sequences, 65% to 75% seen once. Sequences were obtained from sorted CD4+, CD8+, or CD8+CD57+ T cells (not recorded which) from PBMCs. The receptors were sampled from a human donor in good health, serving as a control.

The gene calls are TRBV5-4 and TRBJ2-3; TRBD1 is a possible D gene (5 bases). This CDR3 spans 16 amino acids. Germline V gives CDR1 SGHNT, CDR2 YYREEE (reference sequence). V was pared by 1 base and J by 5 bases, with 17 bases between. CDR3 DNA sequence: TGTGCCAGCAGCTTGTCGCCAACAGGACAAGGAGATACGCAGTATTTT. This translates into CASSLSPTGQGDTQYF. Drawing the rest from reference TRBV5-4 and TRBJ2-3, the complete variable domain is ETGVTQSPTHLIKTRGQQVTLRCSSQSGHNTVSWYQQALGQGPQFIFQYYREEENGRGNFPPRFSGLQFPNYSSELNVNALELDDSALYLCASSLSPTGQGDTQYFGPGTRLTVL.

This sequence joins TRBV2 and TRBJ1-2; D is perhaps TRBD1 (5 bases). CDR3 size: 19 residues. Germline V lookup: CDR1 SNHLY, CDR2 FYNNEI. Trimming removed 6 bases at V and 5 bases at J, with 31 bases between. This CDR3 reads CASSLAKGTAGELIYGYTF. CDR3 coding DNA: TGTGCCAGCAGCTTAGCCAAAGGGACCGCGGGCGAGCTTATTTATGGCTACACCTTC. Full variable domain (remainder filled in from reference TRBV2 and TRBJ1-2): EPEVTQTPSHQVTQMGQEVILRCVPISNHLYFYWYRQILGQKVEFLVSFYNNEISEKSEIFDDQFSVERPDGSNFTLKIRSTKLEDSAMYFCASSLAKGTAGELIYGYTFGSGTRLTVV.

This rearrangement joins TRBV5-1 to TRBJ2-3, with D unclear. The CDR3 consists of 15 residues. The ends were cut back, 0 bases at V and 5 bases at J, with 13 bases in the middle. Germline values: CDR1 SGHRS, CDR2 YFSETQ. CDR3 loop: CASSLDPGYRDTQYF. CDR3 DNA: TGCGCCAGCAGCTTGGACCCGGGCTACAGAGATACGCAGTATTTT.

The CDR3 region is CASSSGTQKYGYTF. The DNA for the CDR3 is TGTGCCAGCAGCTCTGGTACACAGAAATATGGCTACACCTTC. The chain recombines TRBV7-2 with TRBJ1-2; the D is unclear. CDR3 length: 14 residues. Trimming cost V 4 bases and J 5 bases, with 14 bases left between them. Per germline, CDR1 SGHTA and CDR2 FQGNSA.

Many counts were recorded for this clonotype. This chain uses TRBV12-3 or TRBV12-4 with TRBJ2-1; D not certain. The CDR3 covers 13 residues. V was trimmed by 5 bases and J by 7 bases, leaving 12 bases between them. In nucleotides, the CDR3 is TGTGCCAGCAGTCCGCCCGGGCAAAATGAGCAGTTCTTC. It codes for CASSPPGQNEQFF.

The chain joins TRBV29-1 to TRBJ1-2; TRBD1 aligns across 8 bases. Germline CDR1 and CDR2: SQVTM and ANQGSEA. The V segment lost 0 bases and the J segment 4 bases; nucleotides outside the gene matches: 4. The CDR3 is 14 residues long. The CDR3 sequence is CSVEDQGTGYGYTF. CDR3 nucleotides: TGCAGCGTTGAAGATCAAGGGACAGGCTATGGCTACACCTTC.

Turning to this clonotype: At one end, the junction sequence differs from germline, possibly due to a read error. This chain connects TRBV4-1 to TRBJ1-2; D is uncertain. The V gene's germline CDR1 is MGHRA and CDR2 YSYEKL. The CDR3 has 12 amino acids. CDR3 DNA: TGCGCCGGCAGCCAGCTAGGTACAGGCTACACCTTC. This gives the protein CAGSQLGTGYTF.

At least ten counts were recorded for this clonotype. This chain connects TRBV19 to TRBJ1-2, with D possibly matching TRBD1 (6 bases). V was clipped by 9 bases and J by 2 bases, with 10 bases between them. Germline CDR1 reads LNHDA; CDR2 reads SQIVND (reference sequence). The CDR3 spans 12 residues. CDR3: CASEDRNYGYTF. The CDR3 bases are TGTGCCAGCGAGGACAGAAACTATGGCTACACCTTC.

Comments on this clonotype: One end of the junction fails to match germline, which may point to a read error. The V call is TRBV7-9, the J call TRBJ1-2, with TRBD1 matching over 7 bases. Germline V CDR1 and CDR2: SEHNR, FQNEAQ (reference sequence). The CDR3 totals 13 residues. CDR3 DNA sequence: TGTGCCAGCAACGTGGACAGGATGAGCACTGAAGCCTTC. Amino acids: CASNVDRMSTEAF.

The chain links TRBV7-3 to TRBJ2-5, with 8 bases lining up with TRBD1. This CDR3 is built from 15 residues. Trimming cost V 5 bases and J 5 bases; bases outside gene matches: 10. CDR1 and CDR2 (germline): SGHTA, FQGTGA. The CDR3 DNA sequence: TGTGCCAGCAGCCGCCAGACAGGGGTAGGGGAGACCCAGTACTTC. Protein: CASSRQTGVGETQYF. Supplemented by reference TRBV7-3 and TRBJ2-5, the full variable domain reads GAGVSQTPSNKVTEKGKYVELRCDPISGHTALYWYRQSLGQGPEFLIYFQGTGAADDSGLPNDRFFAVRPEGSVSTLKIQRTERGDSAVYLCASSRQTGVGETQYFGPGTRLLVL.

A few counts support this clonotype. A read error may explain this, as a much larger clone is one base away. The genes are TRBV7-2 and TRBJ1-2, with D uncertain. The CDR3 has 17 residues. Trimming removed 3 bases from V and 4 bases from J, with 21 bases in between. Per the germline V gene, CDR1 is SGHTA and CDR2 is FQGNSA. For the CDR3, the DNA is TGTGCCAGCAGCTTGCGGCAGGAGGCGATTTTGAGCTATGGCTACACCTTC. Amino acids: CASSLRQEAILSYGYTF.

V gene TRBV10-3 combines with J gene TRBJ1-4; D call uncertain. Germline-derived CDR1 and CDR2 are ENHRY and SYGVKD. Trimming cost V 0 bases and J 14 bases, with 22 bases left between them. CDR3 length: 16 residues. CDR3 DNA: TGTGCCATCAGTGAGTCGACGGGAACAACTAATGAAATCCTGTTTTTT. Its translation: CAISESTGTTNEILFF.

This clonotype was seen only once. This chain uses TRBV10-3 with TRBJ2-7; weak D call: TRBD2 (6 bases). The CDR3 is 14 residues long. Trimming removed 10 bases at V and 3 bases at J, with 19 bases between. Germline lookup yields CDR1 ENHRY and CDR2 SYGVKD. CDR3 nucleotide sequence: TGTGCCACTGGGTACGGGCAGGGAGGCTACGAGCAGTACGTC. It translates to CATGYGQGGYEQYV.

This clonotype was counted ten times or more. The V call is TRBV20-1, the J call TRBJ2-5; 7 bases agree with TRBD1. The V gene's germline CDR1 is DFQATT and CDR2 SNEGSKA (reference sequence). Trimming cost V 2 bases and J 2 bases; bases outside gene matches: 11. The CDR3 is 16 residues long. The CDR3 DNA reads as TGCAGTGCTAGACGATCAGAGATCAGGGGGCAAGAGACCCAGTACTTC. It translates to CSARRSEIRGQETQYF.

About this clonotype: The missing conserved phenylalanine or tryptophan at the end of this CDR3 makes a read error likely. The DNA is left out, because the CDR3 cannot be placed on it with certainty; the CDR3 is given as TCRdb lists it. The chain recombines TRBV7-2 with TRBJ1-6. The CDR3 comprises 13 residues, both ends counted. Germline assignment: CDR1 SGHTA and CDR2 FQGNSA. The CDR3 spells CASSEGPASPDHL.

This clonotype was counted between two and nine times. The junction departs from the called germline gene at one end, perhaps through a read error. This chain uses TRBV29-1 with TRBJ1-2; TRBD1 matches 10 bases. Germline CDR1 and CDR2: SQVTM and ANQGSEA. This CDR3 is built from 15 residues. This chain's CDR3 is CSVGAGTGVNYGYTF. CDR3 nucleotide sequence: TGCAGCGTTGGGGCCGGGACAGGGGTAAACTACGGCTACACCTTC. Full variable domain (remainder filled in from reference TRBV29-1 and TRBJ1-2): SAVISQKPSRDICQRGTSLTIQCQVDSQVTMMFWYRQQPGQSLTLIATANQGSEATYESGFVIDKFPISRPNLTFSTLTVSNMSPEDSSIYLCSVGAGTGVNYGYTFGSGTRLTVV.

As to this clonotype: One end of the junction varies from germline; a read error may be responsible. The V gene is TRBV5-1, the J gene TRBJ2-7; maybe TRBD2 (5 bases). CDR1 and CDR2 from the germline V gene are SGHRS and YFSETQ. The CDR3 is 13 amino acids. CDR3: CAGSSSGVYEQYF. In nucleotides, the CDR3 is TGCGCCGGCAGCTCGTCCGGGGTCTACGAGCAGTACTTC. Filled out from reference TRBV5-1 and TRBJ2-7, the complete variable domain reads KAGVTQTPRYLIKTRGQQVTLSCSPISGHRSVSWYQQTPGQGLQFLFEYFSETQRNKGNFPGRFSGRQFSNSRSEMNVSTLELGDSALYLCAGSSSGVYEQYFGPGTRLTVT.

This chain uses TRBV5-1 with TRBJ2-3; D might be TRBD1 or TRBD2, each matching 7 bases. The CDR3 is 15 amino acids. V was trimmed by 3 bases and J by 6 bases, leaving 17 bases between them. The V gene's germline CDR1 is SGHRS and CDR2 YFSETQ. DNA for the CDR3: TGCGCCAGCAGCTCGGAGGCAGGGGGAGGGGATACGCAGTATTTT. The encoded protein is CASSSEAGGGDTQYF.

This clonotype was seen ten or more times. The J gene is TRBJ2-3, the V gene TRBV6-1; the D is unclear. V lost 6 bases and J lost 0, with 13 bases in between. CDR1 is MNHNS and CDR2 is SASEGT in the germline V gene. There are 15 residues in the CDR3. In DNA form, the CDR3 reads TGTGCCAGCAGCCACCGGGCGGCTAGCACAGATACGCAGTATTTT. As protein: CASSHRAASTDTQYF.

The table lists this clonotype with many counts. The chain recombines TRBV20-1 with TRBJ1-1; 7 nucleotides agree with TRBD1. There are 14 residues in the CDR3. J gave up 1 base and V 4 bases, and 6 bases lay outside the gene matches. CDR1 DFQATT and CDR2 SNEGSKA come from the germline V gene (reference sequence). The CDR3 here is CSAIRQGGNTEAFF. The CDR3 coding sequence is TGCAGTGCTATCCGACAGGGAGGGAACACTGAAGCTTTCTTT.

The genes are TRBV2 and TRBJ2-7; 15 bases line up with TRBD2. This CDR3 is 19 amino acids long. J was trimmed by 2 bases and V by 4 bases; bases with no gene match: 12. CDR1 and CDR2 (germline): SNHLY, FYNNEI. CDR3: CASSARPGTSGGYAYEQYF. The CDR3, as DNA: TGTGCCAGCAGTGCTCGTCCCGGGACTAGCGGGGGGTATGCCTACGAGCAGTACTTC.

Worth noting for this clonotype: One end of the junction does not line up with germline, which may come from a read error. The CDR3 sequence: CASSARAAGCMETQYF. The DNA of the CDR3 is TGTGCTAGCAGCGCCCGGGCGGCGGGGTGCATGGAGACCCAGTACTTC. This chain uses TRBV2 with TRBJ2-5; possible D gene TRBD2, 6 bases. Germline values: CDR1 SNHLY, CDR2 FYNNEI. The CDR3 runs to 16 residues.

V usage is TRBV19 and J usage is TRBJ1-1, with TRBD1 identical over 10 bases. The CDR3 is made up of 15 amino acids. With 6 bases clipped from V and 0 bases from J, the junction kept 4 bases outside the gene matches. The V gene's germline CDR1 is LNHDA and CDR2 SQIVND (reference sequence). Here the CDR3 DNA reads TGTGCCAGTAGATGGGACAGGGGATTGAACACTGAAGCTTTCTTT. Translation gives CASRWDRGLNTEAFF.

This chain connects TRBV6-5 to TRBJ1-1; tentatively, D is TRBD1 (5 bases). Trimming stripped 2 bases from V and 6 bases from J, with 10 bases between. Germline loops: CDR1 MNHEY, CDR2 SVGAGI. CDR3 length equals 13 residues. CDR3 sequence: CASSYIRVAEAFF. The CDR3 DNA follows: TGTGCCAGCAGTTACATCAGGGTTGCTGAAGCTTTCTTT.

J is TRBJ2-5 and V is TRBV19; the match to TRBD1 covers 7 bases. Germline V lookup: CDR1 LNHDA, CDR2 SQIVND (reference sequence). Losses at the gene ends were 3 bases for V and 10 bases for J; bases not matched to a gene: 11. This CDR3 is built from 14 residues. CDR3 nucleotides: TGTGCCAGTAGTATGGGACAGCTCCTAAAGAACCAGTACTTC. Translating gives CASSMGQLLKNQYF.

Note on this clonotype: The CDR3 does not end in the conserved phenylalanine or tryptophan, so this is likely a read error. This chain uses TRBV7-2 with TRBJ2-7; possibly TRBD1 for D (6 bases). V gave up 5 bases and J gave up 5 bases, with 10 bases separating them. Germline CDR1 is SGHTA and CDR2 is FQGNSA. This CDR3 has 12 residues. The CDR3 DNA sequence: TGTGCCAGCAGCCCCACAGGGAACGAGCAGTACCTC. It specifies CASSPTGNEQYL.

A few counts support this clonotype. DNA of the CDR3: TGCGCCAGCTCCCTGGGGGAAGGAACCGGGGAGCTGTTTTTT. It encodes CASSLGEGTGELFF. The J gene is TRBJ2-2, the V gene TRBV10-1; D tentatively reads TRBD1 or TRBD2 (5 bases each). Trimming removed 8 bases at V and 5 bases at J, with 15 bases between. Germline assignment: CDR1 WNHNN and CDR2 SYGVQD (reference sequence). CDR3 length: 14 residues.

The rearrangement links TRBV12-3 or TRBV12-4 to TRBJ2-1; D unresolved. The CDR3 is 13 amino acids. V dropped 2 bases and J dropped 8 bases, with 10 bases sitting between them. The CDR3 DNA is TGTGCCAGCAGTTTACGGCTATTGGATGAGCAGTTCTTC. Translating it yields CASSLRLLDEQFF.

Concerning this clonotype: One junction end does not reproduce the germline sequence, and a read error may be involved. The chain joins TRBV5-1 to TRBJ1-3; D call uncertain. The germline V gene encodes CDR1 SGHRS and CDR2 YFSETQ. This CDR3 comprises 15 residues. The CDR3 loop reads CASSRLSGSGNTIYF. The CDR3 DNA sequence: TGTGCCAGCAGCCGCCTCAGTGGCTCTGGAAACACCATATATTTT.

Concerning this clonotype: This likely comes from a read error, as the CDR3 has no conserved phenylalanine or tryptophan at its end. No DNA is shown, since the ends of the CDR3 on it are uncertain; the CDR3 is the one TCRdb lists. This rearrangement joins TRBV7-3 to TRBJ2-1; the table calls TRBD2, which could not be checked here. CDR1 and CDR2 (germline): SGHTA, FQGTGA. The CDR3 totals 12 residues, both ends included. CDR3 residues: CASSASGGGQRL.